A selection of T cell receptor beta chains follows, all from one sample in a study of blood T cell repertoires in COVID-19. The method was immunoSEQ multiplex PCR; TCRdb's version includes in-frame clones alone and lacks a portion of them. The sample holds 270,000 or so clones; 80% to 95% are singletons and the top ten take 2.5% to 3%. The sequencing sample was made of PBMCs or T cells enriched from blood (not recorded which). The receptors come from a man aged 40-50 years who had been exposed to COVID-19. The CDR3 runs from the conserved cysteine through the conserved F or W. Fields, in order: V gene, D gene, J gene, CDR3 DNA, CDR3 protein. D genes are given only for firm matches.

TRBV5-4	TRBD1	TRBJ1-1	TGTGCCAGCAGGTATATAGACAGGGAAAACACTGAAGCTTTCTTT	CASRYIDRENTEAFF
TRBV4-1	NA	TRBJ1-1	TGCGCCAGCAGCCAAGATCAACTGGGGCTTTTCTTT	CASSQDQLGLFF
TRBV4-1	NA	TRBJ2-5	TGCGCCAGCAGCCAAGGGGTCCAGGGTCAAGAGACCCAGTACTTC	CASSQGVQGQETQYF
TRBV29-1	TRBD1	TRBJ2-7	TGCAGCGTTGAAGAGGCAGGGGGCTACGAGCAGTACTTC	CSVEEAGGYEQYF
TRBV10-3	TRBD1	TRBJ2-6	TGTGCCATCAGTGAGAGGGGACAGGGGGTATCTGGGGCCAACGTCCTGACTTTC	CAISERGQGVSGANVLTF
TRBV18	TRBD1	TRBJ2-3	TGTGCCAGCTCACTACGACAGGGGGCAGATACGCAGTATTTT	CASSLRQGADTQYF
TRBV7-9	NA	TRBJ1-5	TGTGCCAGCAGCCATGCGGCCGGTCCCTCCTCGCCCCAGCATTTT	CASSHAAGPSSPQHF
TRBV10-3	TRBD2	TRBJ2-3	TGTGCCATAGGACTAGAGACAGATACGCAGTATTTT	CAIGLETDTQYF
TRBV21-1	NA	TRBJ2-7	TGTGCCAGCAGCAAGAGCGCTAGCTGTAGCTCCTACGAGCAGTACTTC	CASSKSASCSSYEQYF
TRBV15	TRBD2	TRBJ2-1	TGTGCCACCTCACCAGCGGGAAACGAGCAGTTCTTC	CATSPAGNEQFF
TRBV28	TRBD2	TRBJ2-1	TGTGCCAGCACCATACCCGGCGGGAGCGAGCAGTTCTTC	CASTIPGGSEQFF